Listed below are T cell receptor beta chains from one sample, sequenced in a study of OX40 agonist ivuxolimab in advanced cancers. This table comes from immunoSEQ multiplex PCR, and its TCRdb copy is limited to in-frame clones, with some not included. The repertoire holds approximately 76,000 clones, with 70% to 90% as singletons. The sequencing used CD4+ or CD8+ T cells sorted from blood, collected in a trial of the OX40 agonist ivuxolimab. The receptors were gathered from an adult with an advanced solid tumor such as melanoma, head and neck, liver or kidney cancer. Both conserved end residues are part of each CDR3. The D gene is left open where the match is weak. The size field is filled for only some rows; it gives once, few, many or a size class.

v_gene	j_gene	abundance	d_gene	CDR3aa	CDR3nt
TRBV10-1	TRBJ2-1	.	.	CASSEEGGRSREQFF	TGCGCCAGCAGTGAGGAAGGAGGACGGTCCAGGGAGCAGTTCTTC
TRBV7-9	TRBJ2-7	once	.	CASSSALGGQGEQYF	TGTGCCAGCAGCTCGGCCCTAGGGGGGCAAGGAGAGCAGTACTTC
TRBV4-3	TRBJ1-2	.	.	CASSPLGVGNYGYTF	TGCGCCAGCAGCCCGTTGGGGGTTGGTAACTATGGCTACACCTTC
TRBV19	TRBJ1-1	.	.	CASSIGYEAFF	TGTGCCAGTAGTATCGGTTATGAAGCTTTCTTT
TRBV21-1	TRBJ1-3	few	.	CASSKANFRDRGRKGSDGNTIYF	TGTGCCAGCAGCAAAGCTAACTTTCGGGACAGGGGGCGAAAAGGGTCGGACGGAAACACCATATATTTT
TRBV12-5	TRBJ1-5	few	.	CASLASNNQPQHF	TGTGCTAGCCTCGCATCGAACAATCAGCCCCAGCATTTT
TRBV27	TRBJ2-4	.	TRBD2	CASSSLAGRNIQYF	TGTGCCAGCAGTTCACTAGCGGGACGGAACATTCAGTACTTC
TRBV6-5	TRBJ1-2	.	TRBD1	CASSYSRTGFYGYTF	TGTGCCAGCAGTTACTCTCGGACAGGGTTCTATGGCTACACCTTC
TRBV6-5	TRBJ1-1	.	TRBD1	CASSYSQGPNEAFF	TGTGCCAGCAGTTACTCACAGGGGCCGAATGAAGCTTTCTTT
TRBV5-1	TRBJ2-7	.	TRBD2	CASSLTSRGTDEQYF	TGCGCCAGCAGCTTGACTTCGCGGGGGACCGACGAGCAGTACTTC
TRBV5-6	TRBJ2-3	.	TRBD1	CASSFRAGGKDTQYF	TGTGCCAGCAGCTTCCGGGCAGGGGGCAAAGATACGCAGTATTTT
TRBV7-2	TRBJ2-3	few	.	CASSLGAGWSTDTQYF	TGTGCCAGCAGCTTAGGCGCCGGATGGAGCACAGATACGCAGTATTTT
TRBV10-3	TRBJ2-3	.	TRBD2	CAISEGGLAGPDTQYF	TGTGCCATCAGTGAGGGGGGACTAGCGGGACCAGATACGCAGTATTTT
TRBV28	TRBJ2-1	.	.	CASSLLVSGNEQFF	TGTGCCAGCAGTTTACTAGTGTCCGGAAATGAGCAGTTCTTC
TRBV7-3	TRBJ1-1	.	.	CASARGPNTEAFF	TGTGCCAGCGCCAGGGGACCGAACACTGAAGCTTTCTTT
TRBV9	TRBJ2-7	.	.	CASSVGVYPYEQYF	TGTGCCAGCAGCGTAGGGGTCTACCCCTACGAGCAGTACTTC
TRBV6-6	TRBJ1-4	.	.	CASRKGQTEKLFF	TGTGCCAGCAGAAAAGGACAGACCGAAAAACTGTTTTTT
TRBV7-3	TRBJ2-3	.	.	CASSLGTSVFSTDTQYF	TGTGCCAGCAGCTTGGGGACTTCAGTATTTAGCACAGATACGCAGTATTTT
TRBV7-3	TRBJ1-4	.	.	CASSPSGRGNEKLFF	TGTGCCAGCAGCCCCTCTGGGAGGGGGAATGAAAAACTGTTTTTT
TRBV5-1	TRBJ1-3	once	.	CASSTGTGGNTIYF	TGCGCCAGCAGCACAGGGACGGGTGGAAACACCATATATTTT
TRBV9	TRBJ2-3	.	TRBD2	CASSVLTSGSTDTQYF	TGTGCCAGCAGCGTGCTCACTAGCGGGAGCACAGATACGCAGTATTTT
TRBV5-1	TRBJ2-7	once	.	CASSLDRARSEQYF	TGCGCCAGCAGCTTGGACAGGGCTAGGAGCGAGCAGTACTTC
TRBV6-5	TRBJ2-2	.	TRBD2	CASSYSAGGNTGELFF	TGTGCCAGCAGTTACTCGGCGGGAGGGAACACCGGGGAGCTGTTTTTT
TRBV5-1	TRBJ2-1	.	.	CASIADWDEQFF	TGCGCCAGCATAGCGGACTGGGATGAGCAGTTCTTC
TRBV5-1	TRBJ1-2	.	.	CASSLADYYGYTF	TGCGCCAGCAGCTTGGCAGATTACTATGGCTACACCTTC
TRBV4-1	TRBJ2-7	few	.	CASSQAGKGEEQYF	TGTGCCAGCAGCCAAGCCGGAAAGGGGGAAGAGCAGTACTTC
TRBV7-3	TRBJ2-3	.	.	CASSLGADTQYF	TGTGCCAGCAGCTTAGGCGCAGATACGCAGTATTTT
TRBV4-3	TRBJ2-3	.	TRBD2	CASSQAALAGGTDTQYF	TGCGCCAGCAGCCAAGCTGCACTAGCGGGGGGCACAGATACGCAGTATTTT
TRBV5-1	TRBJ1-2	.	TRBD1	CASSKGQGRSYTF	TGCGCCAGCAGCAAAGGACAGGGGAGGAGCTACACCTTC
TRBV6-1	TRBJ2-2	.	TRBD2	CASGELAAVTGELFF	TGTGCCAGCGGAGAACTAGCGGCCGTCACCGGGGAGCTGTTTTTT
TRBV19	TRBJ1-2	.	.	CASSAGTSNYGYTF	TGTGCCAGTAGTGCAGGGACCTCTAACTATGGCTACACCTTC
TRBV19	TRBJ2-7	.	.	CASSLDLSYEQYF	TGTGCCAGTAGTCTGGACCTTTCCTACGAGCAGTACTTC
TRBV2	TRBJ1-4	.	.	CASSASGFNANEKLFF	TGTGCCAGCAGTGCATCTGGATTTAACGCTAATGAAAAACTGTTTTTT
TRBV6-6	TRBJ2-2	.	.	CASSLTENTGELFF	TGTGCCAGCAGTCTGACCGAGAACACCGGGGAGCTGTTTTTT
TRBV28	TRBJ1-3	.	TRBD1	CASSLGTGTGNTIYF	TGTGCCAGCAGTTTAGGGACAGGTACGGGAAACACCATATATTTT
TRBV7-3	TRBJ1-2	.	TRBD1	CASSPQSGGAGYTF	TGTGCCAGCAGCCCGCAATCAGGGGGCGCTGGCTACACCTTC
TRBV11-3	TRBJ2-7	.	TRBD1	CASSLGTGSYEQYF	TGTGCCAGCAGCTTAGGGACAGGGTCCTACGAGCAGTACTTC
TRBV11-2	TRBJ2-7	.	.	CASSSPHEQYF	TGTGCCAGCAGCTCCCCCCACGAGCAGTACTTC
TRBV7-3	TRBJ2-3	.	.	CASSLGYSTDTQYF	TGTGCCAGCAGCTTAGGGTACAGCACAGATACGCAGTATTTT
TRBV4-2	TRBJ1-3	few	.	CASSQGYRDASGNTIYF	TGTGCCAGCAGCCAAGGGTACAGGGACGCATCTGGAAACACCATATATTTT
TRBV2	TRBJ1-2	.	.	CASSEVVSSNYGYTF	TGTGCCAGCAGTGAGGTCGTCAGCTCTAACTATGGCTACACCTTC
TRBV19	TRBJ1-4	.	TRBD1	CASNQGQKHEKLFF	TGTGCCAGTAATCAGGGACAGAAACATGAAAAACTGTTTTTT
TRBV2	TRBJ2-2	.	TRBD2	CASTGGLAGTGELFF	TGTGCCAGCACGGGGGGACTAGCGGGCACCGGGGAGCTGTTTTTT
TRBV19	TRBJ1-6	.	.	CASSKYRVVDSPLHF	TGTGCCAGTAGTAAATACAGGGTGGTGGATTCACCCCTCCACTTT
TRBV19	TRBJ2-3	.	TRBD2	CASSRAGGTTDTQYF	TGTGCCAGTAGTCGGGCGGGAGGTACCACAGATACGCAGTATTTT
TRBV29-1	TRBJ1-1	.	TRBD1	CSVGTPLGQGSITEAFF	TGCAGCGTTGGGACGCCCCTTGGACAGGGAAGTATTACTGAAGCTTTCTTT
TRBV5-1	TRBJ2-7	once	.	CASSSAGRVSYEQYF	TGCGCCAGCAGCTCAGCCGGACGGGTCTCCTACGAGCAGTACTTC
TRBV19	TRBJ2-7	.	.	CASSPSLGAYEQYF	TGTGCCAGTAGTCCGTCACTAGGGGCCTACGAGCAGTACTTC
TRBV7-2	TRBJ1-6	.	.	CASSLKRQSSYNSPLHF	TGTGCCAGCAGCTTGAAAAGACAGAGCTCCTATAATTCACCCCTCCACTTT
TRBV27	TRBJ1-6	once	.	CASSLLPGALGGNSPLHF	TGTGCCAGCAGTTTACTCCCCGGGGCTCTGGGGGGTAATTCACCCCTCCACTTT
TRBV27	TRBJ1-5	.	.	CATHPYGGSNQPQHF	TGTGCCACCCACCCCTACGGCGGTAGCAATCAGCCCCAGCATTTT
TRBV6-5	TRBJ1-2	.	TRBD1	CASSYSRGGDGYTF	TGTGCCAGCAGTTACTCGCGAGGGGGCGATGGCTACACCTTC
TRBV5-1	TRBJ2-7	.	.	CASSSGTPGEQYF	TGCGCCAGCAGCTCCGGGACACCGGGCGAGCAGTACTTC